The 21 T cell receptor beta chains in this list originate from one sample, sequenced in a study of T cell changes during pregnancy in multiple sclerosis. The data were produced by immunoSEQ multiplex PCR, yet TCRdb's version contains in-frame clones alone and is incomplete. The sample yields fewer than 85,000 clones, 90% to 95% seen once. The sequenced sample was peripheral blood, obtained in the second trimester of pregnancy. Every receptor here comes from a female donor with multiple sclerosis, enrolled in a pregnancy study.

J is TRBJ2-1 and V is TRBV27, with 12 bases aligning to TRBD2. Germline CDR1 and CDR2: MNHEY and SMNVEV (reference sequence). V dropped 5 bases and J dropped 6; count of bases not matched to a gene: 8. There are 16 residues in the CDR3. CDR3 nucleotide sequence: TGTGCCAGCAGTCTCGGACCTAGCGGGAGGGCCAATGAGCAGTTCTTC. Protein sequence: CASSLGPSGRANEQFF.

The chain couples TRBV2 to TRBJ2-1, with 13 bases matching TRBD2. After removal of 10 bases from V and 10 bases from J, the junction contained 7 bases not matched to a gene. The CDR3 has 13 amino acids. CDR1 and CDR2 from the germline V gene are SNHLY and FYNNEI. CDR3 bases: TGTGCCACCGGGACTAGCGGGGATAACGAGCAGTTCTTC. Protein: CATGTSGDNEQFF. The full variable domain, completed using reference TRBV2 and TRBJ2-1, is EPEVTQTPSHQVTQMGQEVILRCVPISNHLYFYWYRQILGQKVEFLVSFYNNEISEKSEIFDDQFSVERPDGSNFTLKIRSTKLEDSAMYFCATGTSGDNEQFFGPGTRLTVL.

This clone was observed a single time. The gene calls are TRBV14 and TRBJ2-7; D is perhaps TRBD2 (6 bases). Looked up from germline, CDR1 is SGHDN and CDR2 is FVKESK. V shed 1 base and J shed 0 bases, with 13 bases lying between them. The CDR3 spans 16 residues. The CDR3 nucleotides are TGTGCCAGCAGCCAAGCATCGGGCGGGATCTCCTACGAGCAGTACTTC. The encoded protein is CASSQASGGISYEQYF.

V is TRBV19 and J is TRBJ1-2; 7 nucleotides match TRBD1. Germline V gene data show CDR1 as LNHDA and CDR2 as SQIVND (reference sequence). Germline trimming cut 7 bases from V and 4 bases from J; bases unmatched to any gene: 12. The CDR3 is made up of 15 amino acids. In DNA, the CDR3 is TGTGCCAGTACGCGGACCCCGACAGGGCCCTATGGCTACACCTTC. Translation gives CASTRTPTGPYGYTF.

The rearrangement joins TRBV5-1 to TRBJ2-5, with 11 positions matching TRBD2. Germline loops: CDR1 SGHRS, CDR2 YFSETQ. J lost 4 bases, V lost 1 base, and 3 bases had no gene match. This CDR3 is built from 15 residues. The CDR3 spells CASSLSSGRGETQYF. CDR3 sequence (DNA): TGCGCCAGCAGCTTGAGTAGCGGGAGGGGAGAGACCCAGTACTTC.

This clone has more than one count but fewer than ten. The V gene is TRBV6-6, the J gene TRBJ1-1, with a weak D call TRBD1 (5 bases). The CDR3 is made up of 13 amino acids. CDR1 MNHNY and CDR2 SVGAGI come from the germline V gene (reference sequence). Trimming shortened V by 4 bases and J by 1 base, and 7 bases separated the two germline ends. The CDR3 protein is CASSFGGNTEAFF. The CDR3 DNA sequence: TGTGCCAGCAGTTTCGGGGGGAACACTGAAGCTTTCTTT.

DNA for the CDR3: TGTGCCAGCAGCGGACAGGGTCTTTCCTACAATGAGCAGTTCTTC. It encodes CASSGQGLSYNEQFF. The chain uses TRBV9 and TRBJ2-1; 7 bases agree with TRBD1. V shed 3 bases and J 1 base; nucleotides not matched to a gene: 4. The CDR3 spans 15 residues. Germline assignment: CDR1 SGDLS and CDR2 YYNGEE.

The J gene is TRBJ1-4, the V gene TRBV28, with D tentatively TRBD1 (5 bases). Germline CDR1 MDHEN, CDR2 SYDVKM. The CDR3 runs 14 residues. Trimming took 7 bases from V and 15 from J, leaving 24 bases between them. The CDR3 nucleotides read TGTGCCAGCATTGGTAGGGGATTAATGAAGAAGGTGTTTTTT. Its translation is CASIGRGLMKKVFF.

The count of this clone is one. This sequence joins TRBV27 and TRBJ2-7; tentatively, D is TRBD2 (8 bases). This CDR3 region has 18 residues. Trimming cost V 6 bases and J 2 bases, with 26 bases left between them. The V gene's germline CDR1 is MNHEY and CDR2 SMNVEV (reference sequence). The CDR3, as DNA: TGTGCCAGCAGAGTATCAGGGGGAAGGCTAGCGGGCCCCTACGAGCAGTACTTC. This encodes CASRVSGGRLAGPYEQYF.

This chain connects TRBV7-8 to TRBJ1-5; a weak D match, TRBD1 (5 bases). The CDR3 is 16 residues long. Between the trimmed V and J ends, which lost 1 base and 2 bases, there was a span of 12 bases. CDR1 and CDR2 from the germline V gene are SGHVS and FQNEAQ. The CDR3 DNA reads TGTGCCAGCAGCTTAGTCAGGGACTTTCGCAATCAGCCCCAGCATTTT. Protein product: CASSLVRDFRNQPQHF.

The count of this clone is one. The V and J genes are TRBV6-1 and TRBJ2-7, with 15 bases fitting TRBD2. The CDR3 spans 16 residues. Germline V gives CDR1 MNHNS, CDR2 SASEGT. V was pared by 3 bases and J by 1 base, with 1 base of the junction left unmatched. In nucleotides, the CDR3 is TGTGCCAGCAGTGACGGACTAGCGGGAGGGTCCTACGAGCAGTACTTC. The encoded protein is CASSDGLAGGSYEQYF.

The chain joins TRBV19 to TRBJ2-7; 7 positions agree with TRBD2. CDR1 and CDR2 (germline): LNHDA, SQIVND (reference sequence). This CDR3 is 14 amino acids long. V gave up 3 bases and J gave up 1 base; unmatched junction bases: 3. The CDR3 coding sequence is TGTGCCAGTAGTATGGCTAGCGGTTCCTACGAGCAGTACTTC. Protein sequence: CASSMASGSYEQYF.

This clone was observed a single time. This rearrangement joins TRBV7-9 to TRBJ1-4, with D possibly being TRBD1 (5 bases). From germline, CDR1 is SEHNR and CDR2 FQNEAQ (reference sequence). This CDR3 contains 15 residues. Trimming took 4 bases from V and 7 from J, leaving 16 bases between them. CDR3 nucleotides: TGTGCCAGCAGCTCCTCCCGCGGGGCGAGTGAAAAACTGTTTTTT. This gives the protein CASSSSRGASEKLFF.

The rearrangement links TRBV27 to TRBJ2-5, with 8 bases matching TRBD1. CDR3 length equals 16 residues. The J segment lost 5 bases and the V segment lost 5 bases, leaving 13 bases of the junction unmatched. Germline assignment: CDR1 MNHEY and CDR2 SMNVEV (reference sequence). As DNA, the CDR3 is TGTGCCAGCAGTCTCCAGGGGGCGCTGGTATTCGAGACCCAGTACTTC. It specifies CASSLQGALVFETQYF.

The chain recombines TRBV28 with TRBJ2-1; maybe TRBD1 (6 bases). The CDR3 is made up of 14 amino acids. V was cut by 6 bases and J by 7 bases, with 16 bases left in between. CDR1 is MDHEN and CDR2 is SYDVKM in the germline V gene. In DNA form, the CDR3 reads TGTGCCAGCAGCCCCCACCGGACAGCTAATGAGCAGTTCTTC. Translated, it gives CASSPHRTANEQFF.

The count of this clone is one. V and J are TRBV9 and TRBJ2-2, with D perhaps matching TRBD2 (6 bases). CDR3 length: 15 amino acids. Germline-derived CDR1 and CDR2 are SGDLS and YYNGEE. The V end was cut by 5 bases, the J end by 0 bases, with 11 bases between. This CDR3 is CASSPGVTNTGELFF. Here the CDR3 DNA reads TGTGCCAGCAGTCCGGGGGTCACGAACACCGGGGAGCTGTTTTTT.

The rearrangement joins TRBV28 to TRBJ2-3; 11 nucleotides align to TRBD2. Per the germline V gene, CDR1 is MDHEN and CDR2 is SYDVKM. The length of the CDR3 is 17 residues. The V and J ends lost 3 bases and 2 bases, in that order; junction bases with no gene match: 7. The CDR3 spells CASSFFPTSGITDTQYF. The CDR3 DNA reads as TGTGCCAGCAGTTTTTTTCCGACTAGCGGGATCACAGATACGCAGTATTTT.

The rearrangement links TRBV11-2 to TRBJ2-5, with 10 bases that match TRBD2. Trimming at V came to 5 bases and at J to 5 bases, leaving 14 bases not matched to a gene. Germline CDR1 and CDR2: SGHAT and FQNNGV. CDR3 length: 17 residues. The DNA of the CDR3 is TGTGCCAGCAGCCCTCGGGGCGTAGCGGGAGGCTCGGAGACCCAGTACTTC. As protein: CASSPRGVAGGSETQYF.

The chain uses TRBV5-4 and TRBJ2-3; 7 bases match TRBD1. This CDR3 contains 15 residues. CDR1 is SGHNT, CDR2 YYREEE, per germline (reference sequence). V was clipped by 2 bases and J by 2 bases; unmatched bases: 5. The CDR3 DNA is TGTGCCAGCAGCTTTGGACAGGCCCCCACAGATACGCAGTATTTT. It specifies CASSFGQAPTDTQYF.

The genes are TRBV9 and TRBJ2-7; 8 positions agree with TRBD2. Per the germline V gene, CDR1 is SGDLS and CDR2 is YYNGEE. The junction had 11 bases not matched to a gene; V was cut back by 4 bases and J by 2 bases. The CDR3 has 16 amino acids. CDR3 loop: CASSPQGLVIPYEQYF. The CDR3 DNA is TGTGCCAGCAGCCCACAGGGACTAGTGATCCCCTACGAGCAGTACTTC.

This sequence joins TRBV19 and TRBJ2-5, with a tentative D call TRBD1 (6 bases). The CDR3 has 15 amino acids. The germline gives CDR1 LNHDA, CDR2 SQIVND (reference sequence). The germline V and J ends were trimmed by 3 bases and 1 base, with 12 bases remaining between them. The CDR3 is CASSIRGSFQETQYF. DNA of the CDR3: TGTGCCAGTAGTATCAGGGGCAGCTTCCAAGAGACCCAGTACTTC. The full variable domain, completed using reference TRBV19 and TRBJ2-5, is DGGITQSPKYLFRKEGQNVTLSCEQNLNHDAMYWYRQDPGQGLRLIYYSQIVNDFQKGDIAEGYSVSREKKESFPLTVTSAQKNPTAFYLCASSIRGSFQETQYFGPGTRLLVL.